The clone carrying this T cell receptor beta chain was counted a few times. Its antigen is unidentified. The junction shows a germline mismatch at one end, possibly a read error. Then a second PCR, running about 7 to 11 cycles, was carried out with a sample-barcoded 5' primer and a J-beta primer mix. MiXCR, run by TCRdb on the 5' RACE reads, gives a single entry per CDR3 protein. The sample contains around 800,000 distinct CDR3 sequences, more than 25% of which appear only once. The source of the sample is a study of blood T cells in healthy people across ages. Study outcomes and limitations: The percentage of naive T cells correlated strongly with TCR beta diversity. A roughly linear fall in TCR beta diversity per million T cells was seen with increasing age.

The CDR3 loop spans 13 amino acids. Germline CDR1 SSHAT, CDR2 FNYEAQ (reference sequence). A further study also used this sample, focusing on T cells of mothers and their children. Per that study: The donor cohort consisted of three healthy Caucasian mothers and their six children. The authors detected no persistent microchimeric T cell clones.

The V and J genes are TRBV7-7 and TRBJ1-1; D is uncertain. The sequencing sample was made of blood. The clonotype comes from a boy aged 5 to 17 in good health. The CDR3 DNA follows: TGTGCTAGCAGCGAGGACCGGAACACTGAAGCTTTCTTT. Translation gives CASSEDRNTEAFF.